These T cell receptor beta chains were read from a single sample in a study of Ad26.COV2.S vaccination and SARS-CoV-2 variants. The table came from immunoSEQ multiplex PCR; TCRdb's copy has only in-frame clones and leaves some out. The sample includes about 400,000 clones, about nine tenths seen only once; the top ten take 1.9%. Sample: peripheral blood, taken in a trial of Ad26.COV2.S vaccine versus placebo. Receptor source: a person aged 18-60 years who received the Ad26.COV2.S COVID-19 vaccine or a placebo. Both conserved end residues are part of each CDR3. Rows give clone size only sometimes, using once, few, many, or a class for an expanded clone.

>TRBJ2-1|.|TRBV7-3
CARFSDGCYNEQFF
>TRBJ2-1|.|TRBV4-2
CASSQAGTSDYNEQFF
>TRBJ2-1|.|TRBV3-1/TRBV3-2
CASSLGSGGYNEQFF
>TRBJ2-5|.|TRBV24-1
CATSESGPQETQYF
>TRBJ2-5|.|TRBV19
CASSIEGRETQYF
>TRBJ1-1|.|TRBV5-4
CASSLGGQGGANTEAFF
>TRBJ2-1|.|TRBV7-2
CASSPAPGLADYNEQFF
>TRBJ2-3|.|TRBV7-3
CASSSAPGNIWYF
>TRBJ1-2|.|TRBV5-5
CASSLHQWGAYGYTF
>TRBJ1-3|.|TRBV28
CASSLWTAKGNTIYF
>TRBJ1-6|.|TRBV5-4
CASSLAGQGASPLHF
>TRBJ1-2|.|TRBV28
CASSLWVLGQGAYGYTF
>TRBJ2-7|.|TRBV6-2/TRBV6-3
CASSYGRQVNYEQYF
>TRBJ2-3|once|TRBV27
CASSFYGTGYSDTQYF
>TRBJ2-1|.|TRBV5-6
CASSLAFTMGQFF
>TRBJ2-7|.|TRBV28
CATTGTAREQYF
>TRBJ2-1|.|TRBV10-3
CAISESGLHNEQFF
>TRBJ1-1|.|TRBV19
CASKRGANTEAFF
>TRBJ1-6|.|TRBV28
CVVGETAHSPLHF
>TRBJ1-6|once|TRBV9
CASSARQGAESPLHF
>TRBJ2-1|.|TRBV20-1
CSARDKPEQFF
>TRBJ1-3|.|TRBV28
CASSFRGGTGTIYF
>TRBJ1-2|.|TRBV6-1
CASSERAALSIGYTF
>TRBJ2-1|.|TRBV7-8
CASSLDTLAGTEQFF
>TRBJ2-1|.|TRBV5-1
CASSLGQVYNEQFF
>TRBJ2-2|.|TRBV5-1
CASSSNRVNTGELFF
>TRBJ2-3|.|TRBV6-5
CASSYAPGGRDTQYF
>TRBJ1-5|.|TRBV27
CASSRTGGSNQPQHF
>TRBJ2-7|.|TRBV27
CASSFLPGSYEQYF
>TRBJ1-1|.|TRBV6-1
CASSEVLGTEAFF
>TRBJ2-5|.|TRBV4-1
CASSQSRGGLQETQYF
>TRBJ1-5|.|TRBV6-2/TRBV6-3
CASSYLRTGQNQPQHF
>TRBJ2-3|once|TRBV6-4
CASSDGLAGDLNTQYF
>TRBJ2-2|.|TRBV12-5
CASRLGTLRGTGELFF
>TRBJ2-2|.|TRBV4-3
CASSQTHKNTGELFF
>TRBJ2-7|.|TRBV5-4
CASSLVTGAYEQYF
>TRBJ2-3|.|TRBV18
CASSPAGRTTDTQYF
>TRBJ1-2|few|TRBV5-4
CASSLQGAWGYTF
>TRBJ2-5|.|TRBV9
CASSVGGLAPQETQYF
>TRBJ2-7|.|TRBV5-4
CASSSADRGSLGEQYF
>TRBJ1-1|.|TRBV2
CASSERVFAGTEAFF
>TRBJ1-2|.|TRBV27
CASSPGTGGSLGGYTF
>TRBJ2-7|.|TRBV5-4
CASSPGASGRAGSHEQYF
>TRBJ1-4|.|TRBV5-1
CASRTQGAGEKLFF
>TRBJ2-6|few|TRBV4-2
CASSQAGGTGANVLTF
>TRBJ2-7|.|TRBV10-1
CASSVTGGIYEQYF
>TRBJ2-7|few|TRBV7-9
CASSLAGAYEQYF
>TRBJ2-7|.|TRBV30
CAWTTDSYEQYF
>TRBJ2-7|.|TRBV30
CAWSATGQGGYEQYF
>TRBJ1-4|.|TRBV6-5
CASKQANEKLFF
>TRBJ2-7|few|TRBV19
CASRTTESSYEQYF
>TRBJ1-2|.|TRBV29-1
CSVAGTVYGYTF
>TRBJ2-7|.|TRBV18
CASSLFTSYEQYF
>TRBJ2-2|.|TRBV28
CASSLNGRAVGELFF
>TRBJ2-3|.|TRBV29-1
CSVAEVAGGPTDTQYF
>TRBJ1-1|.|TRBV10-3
CAISEILRGSDRPFF
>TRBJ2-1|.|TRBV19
CASSKPGANEQFF
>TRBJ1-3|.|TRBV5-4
CASSSPGNTIYF
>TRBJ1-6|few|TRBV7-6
CASSGGGAWMNSPLHF